The 2 T cell receptor beta chains below come from one sample, sequenced in a study of cytomegalovirus exposure and HLA in healthy donors (TCRdb year 2017). Library creation used the immunoSEQ multiplex PCR assay. A mixture of 60 forward primers for TCR Vbeta segments and 13 reverse primers for TCR Jbeta segments was used in the multiplex PCR. TCRdb took over this immuneACCESS table, retaining in-frame rearrangements with V and J assigned. Such tables are incomplete; in checked studies, under half of the missing clones stem from an unresolved V gene, and the remainder is unexplained. The sample table contains 150,000 to 200,000 clones; only one count was recorded for roughly three quarters of them. The top ten constitute 7.4% of the sample. The sequencing input was PBMCs. These receptors were collected from a male donor in good health and CMV-seropositive.

This chain connects TRBV13 to TRBJ2-1; 7 bases align to TRBD2. After removal of 0 bases from V and 7 bases from J, the junction contained 3 bases not matched to a gene. CDR1 is PRHDT, CDR2 FYEKMQ, per germline (reference sequence). The CDR3 covers 14 residues. CDR3 protein: CASSLGGGRNEQFF. As DNA, the CDR3 is TGTGCCAGCAGCTTAGGCGGGGGGAGGAATGAGCAGTTCTTC.

V gene TRBV7-9 combines with J gene TRBJ1-2, with unresolved D. CDR3 length: 11 residues. The germline V and J ends were trimmed by 3 bases and 8 bases, with 7 bases remaining between them. From germline, CDR1 is SEHNR and CDR2 FQNEAQ (reference sequence). The CDR3 spells CASSLTEGYTF. CDR3 DNA sequence: TGTGCCAGCAGCTTGACGGAGGGCTACACCTTC.